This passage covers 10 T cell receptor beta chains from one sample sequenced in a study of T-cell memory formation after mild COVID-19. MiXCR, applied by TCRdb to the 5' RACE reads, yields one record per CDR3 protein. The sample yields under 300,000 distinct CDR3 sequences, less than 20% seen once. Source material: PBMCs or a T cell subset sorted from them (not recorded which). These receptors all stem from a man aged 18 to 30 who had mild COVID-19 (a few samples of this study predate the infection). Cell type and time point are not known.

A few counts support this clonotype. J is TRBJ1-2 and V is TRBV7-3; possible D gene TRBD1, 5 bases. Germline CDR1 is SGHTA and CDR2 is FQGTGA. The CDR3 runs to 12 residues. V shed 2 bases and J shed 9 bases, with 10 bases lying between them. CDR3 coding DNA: TGTGCCAGCAGCTTAGAGGGGCTGCGCTACACCTTC. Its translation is CASSLEGLRYTF.

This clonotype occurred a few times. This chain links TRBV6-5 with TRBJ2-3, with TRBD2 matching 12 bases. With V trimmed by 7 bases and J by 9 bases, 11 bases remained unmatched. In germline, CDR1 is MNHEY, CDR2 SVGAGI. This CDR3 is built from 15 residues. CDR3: CASNEGLAGGRTQYF. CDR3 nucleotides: TGTGCCAGCAACGAAGGGCTAGCGGGGGGGCGAACGCAGTATTTT.

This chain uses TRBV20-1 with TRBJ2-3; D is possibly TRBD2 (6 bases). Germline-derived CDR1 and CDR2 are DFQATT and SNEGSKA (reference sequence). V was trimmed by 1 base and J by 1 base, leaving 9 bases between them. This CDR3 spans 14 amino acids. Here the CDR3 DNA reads TGCAGTGCTAGAGTCGGCGGGGGCACAGATACGCAGTATTTT. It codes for CSARVGGGTDTQYF.

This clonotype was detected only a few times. The CDR3 loop reads CASSLDEWGEQYF. The CDR3 DNA reads TGTGCCAGCAGCTTAGATGAGTGGGGGGAGCAGTACTTC. The chain uses TRBV11-2 and TRBJ2-7; D assignment may be TRBD1 or TRBD2 (5 bases each). Germline assignment: CDR1 SGHAT and CDR2 FQNNGV. V was trimmed by 0 bases and J by 7 bases, leaving 10 bases between them. This CDR3 has 13 residues.

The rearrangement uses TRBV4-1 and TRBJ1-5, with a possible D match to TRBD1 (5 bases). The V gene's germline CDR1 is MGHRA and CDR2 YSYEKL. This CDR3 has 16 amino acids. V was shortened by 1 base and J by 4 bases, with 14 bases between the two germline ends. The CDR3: CASSQGRGSGNQPQHF. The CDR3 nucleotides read TGCGCCAGCAGCCAAGGACGGGGGTCGGGAAATCAGCCCCAGCATTTT.

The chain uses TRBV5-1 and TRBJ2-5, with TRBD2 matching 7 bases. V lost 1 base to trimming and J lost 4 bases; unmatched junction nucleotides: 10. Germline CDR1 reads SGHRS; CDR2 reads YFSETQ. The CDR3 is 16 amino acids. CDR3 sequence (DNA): TGCGCCAGCAGCTTGTCTGTGGGGGGGTTCGGAGAGACCCAGTACTTC. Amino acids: CASSLSVGGFGETQYF.

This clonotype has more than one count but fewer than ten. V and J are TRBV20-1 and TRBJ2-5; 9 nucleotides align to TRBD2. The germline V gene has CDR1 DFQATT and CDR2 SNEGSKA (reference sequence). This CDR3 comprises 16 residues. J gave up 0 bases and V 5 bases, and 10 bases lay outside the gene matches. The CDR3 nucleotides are TGCAGTGCTGCCCCCCAGCGGGGGGCATACCAAGAGACCCAGTACTTC. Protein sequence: CSAAPQRGAYQETQYF.

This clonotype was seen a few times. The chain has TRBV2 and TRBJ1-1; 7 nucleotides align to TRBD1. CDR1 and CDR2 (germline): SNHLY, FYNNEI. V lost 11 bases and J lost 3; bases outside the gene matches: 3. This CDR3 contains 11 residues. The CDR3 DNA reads TGTGCCGTCACAGGGGACACTGAAGCTTTCTTT. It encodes CAVTGDTEAFF.

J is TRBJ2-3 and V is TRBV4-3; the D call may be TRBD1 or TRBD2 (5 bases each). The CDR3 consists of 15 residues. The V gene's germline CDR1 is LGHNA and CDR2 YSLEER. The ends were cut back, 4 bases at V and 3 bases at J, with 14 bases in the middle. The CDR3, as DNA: TGCGCCAGCAGCCCGCGAGGGGTGAAGACAGATACGCAGTATTTT. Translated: CASSPRGVKTDTQYF.

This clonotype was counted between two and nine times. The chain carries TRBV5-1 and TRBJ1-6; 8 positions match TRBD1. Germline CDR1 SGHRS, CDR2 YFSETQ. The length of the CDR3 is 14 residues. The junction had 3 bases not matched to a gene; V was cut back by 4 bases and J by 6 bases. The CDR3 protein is CASSTDRVNSPLHF. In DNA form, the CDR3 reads TGCGCCAGCAGCACGGACAGGGTTAATTCACCCCTCCACTTT. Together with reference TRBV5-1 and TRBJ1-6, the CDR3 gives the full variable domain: KAGVTQTPRYLIKTRGQQVTLSCSPISGHRSVSWYQQTPGQGLQFLFEYFSETQRNKGNFPGRFSGRQFSNSRSEMNVSTLELGDSALYLCASSTDRVNSPLHFGNGTRLTVT.